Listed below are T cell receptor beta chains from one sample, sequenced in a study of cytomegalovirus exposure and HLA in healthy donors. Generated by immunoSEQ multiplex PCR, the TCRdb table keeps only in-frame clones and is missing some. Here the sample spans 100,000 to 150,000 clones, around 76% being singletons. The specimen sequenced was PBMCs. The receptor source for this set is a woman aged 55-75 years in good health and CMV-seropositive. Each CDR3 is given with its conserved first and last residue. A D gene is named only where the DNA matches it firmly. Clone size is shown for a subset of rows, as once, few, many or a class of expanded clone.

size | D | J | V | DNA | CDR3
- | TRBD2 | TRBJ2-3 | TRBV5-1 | TGCGCCAGCAGCCCAACTAGCGGCACAGATACGCAGTATTTT | CASSPTSGTDTQYF
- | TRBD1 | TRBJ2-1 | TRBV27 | TGTGCCAGCAGTTTTGGACAGGGGGCGCGGAATGAGCAGTTCTTC | CASSFGQGARNEQFF
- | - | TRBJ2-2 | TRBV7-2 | TGTGCCAGCAGCCCAGGGGTGGTAGCGGGTGACACCGGGGAGCTGTTTTTT | CASSPGVVAGDTGELFF
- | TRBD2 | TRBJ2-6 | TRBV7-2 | TGTGCCAGCCGAGAGGCCACGGGGGGGCTTGGGGCCAACGTCCTGACTTTC | CASREATGGLGANVLTF
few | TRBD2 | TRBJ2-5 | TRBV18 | TGTGCCAGCTCACCTCCGGGACTAGCGGGAGGAGGGGAGACCCAGTACTTC | CASSPPGLAGGGETQYF
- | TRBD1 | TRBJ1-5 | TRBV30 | TGTGCCTGGAGTGGGGACAGGGGGTCTCACGTTCGCAATCAGCCCCAGCATTTT | CAWSGDRGSHVRNQPQHF
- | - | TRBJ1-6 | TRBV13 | TGTGCCAGCAGCGTAGGAGGGGCAGGGTCACCCCTCCACTTT | CASSVGGAGSPLHF
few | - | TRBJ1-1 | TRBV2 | TGTGCCAGCAGTGAAGAGAGGAACACTGAAGCTTTCTTT | CASSEERNTEAFF
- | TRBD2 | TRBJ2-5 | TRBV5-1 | TGCGCCAGCAGATCCTCCGGGACTAGCGGGGAAATAGACTTC | CASRSSGTSGEIDF
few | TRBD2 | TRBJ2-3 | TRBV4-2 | TGTGCCAGCAGCCAAGATAGGGCGGGGGGCCCCACAGATACGCAGTATTTT | CASSQDRAGGPTDTQYF
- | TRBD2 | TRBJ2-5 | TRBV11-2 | TGTGCCAGCAGCTTGGGACTAGCGGGGCCCATGGGGGAGACCCAGTACTTC | CASSLGLAGPMGETQYF
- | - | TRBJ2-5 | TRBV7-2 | TGTGCCAGCAGCTTATACAGGGTTCGACGAGAGACCCAGTACTTC | CASSLYRVRRETQYF
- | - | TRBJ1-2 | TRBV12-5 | TGTGCTAGTGGTTTGACAGGGCTTTGGGGCTACACCTTC | CASGLTGLWGYTF
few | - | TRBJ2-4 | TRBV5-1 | TGCGCCAGCAGCACAGAAATATCGACATTTGGGAGGGGGAACATTCAGTACTTC | CASSTEISTFGRGNIQYF
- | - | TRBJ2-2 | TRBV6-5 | TGTGCCAGCATCTTACGCGCGAACACCGGGGAGCTGTTTTTT | CASILRANTGELFF
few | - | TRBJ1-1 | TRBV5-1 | TGCGCCAGCAGCTGGGGTGCTGGAGGCACTGAAGCTTTCTTT | CASSWGAGGTEAFF
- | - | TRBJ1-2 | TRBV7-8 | TGTGCCAGCAGCTTAGTGGCGGCCCCCTATGGCTACACCTTC | CASSLVAAPYGYTF
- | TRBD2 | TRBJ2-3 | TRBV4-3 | TGCGCCAGCAGCCAAGATCCCCCTGCGGGAGGACGAGGAGATACGCAGTATTTT | CASSQDPPAGGRGDTQYF
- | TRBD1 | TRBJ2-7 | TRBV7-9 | TGTGCCAGCAGCTGGGACAGCGATAGTGGGCAGTACTTC | CASSWDSDSGQYF
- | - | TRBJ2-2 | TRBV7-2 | TGTGCCAGCAGCCCTTACAGGTCGAACACCGGGGAGCTGTTTTTT | CASSPYRSNTGELFF
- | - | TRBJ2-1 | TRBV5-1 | TGCGCCAGCAGCATACAGGTGAGCTCCTACAATGAGCAGTTCTTC | CASSIQVSSYNEQFF
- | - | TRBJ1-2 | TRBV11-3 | TGTGCCAGCAGCTTAGATCTGCGGAGCGATGGCTACACCTTC | CASSLDLRSDGYTF
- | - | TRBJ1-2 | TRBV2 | TGTGCCAGCAGTTTCAGCGGTATTGACTATGGCTACACCTTC | CASSFSGIDYGYTF
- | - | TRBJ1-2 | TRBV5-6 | TGTGCCAGCAGCCCCAAGCCGACCGAGGCCTATGGCTACACCTTC | CASSPKPTEAYGYTF
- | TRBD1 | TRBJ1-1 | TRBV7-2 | TGTGCCAGCAGTTCCGGGACAGCGCTCTCCCGAGAAGCTTTCTTT | CASSSGTALSREAFF
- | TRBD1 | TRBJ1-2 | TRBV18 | TGTGCCAGCTCTCTTACTACCCGGGACAGGGGGAGTAGTAACTATGGCTACACCTTC | CASSLTTRDRGSSNYGYTF
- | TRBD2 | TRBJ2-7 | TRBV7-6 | TGTGCCAGCAGCCTTCCGACTAGCGGTATAAGCTCCTACGAGCAGTACTTC | CASSLPTSGISSYEQYF
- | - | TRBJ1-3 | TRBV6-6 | TGTGCCAGCAGTTATCATAGCACGAACACCATATATTTT | CASSYHSTNTIYF
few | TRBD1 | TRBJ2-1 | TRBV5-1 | TGCGCCAGCCACCTCGGGGGGACAGGGACTTACAATGAGCAGTTCTTC | CASHLGGTGTYNEQFF
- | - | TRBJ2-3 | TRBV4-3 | TGCGCCAGCAGCCAAGATCCCCCCTTAGGGGGAGTGTCAGATACGCAGTATTTT | CASSQDPPLGGVSDTQYF